This T cell receptor beta chain was found in a study of T cell repertoires in cytomegalovirus infection. Turning to the study itself: Indicated by public TCR beta signatures were CMV infection and matching HLA type.

One entry per CDR3 protein, called by TCRdb with MiXCR from the reads. The sample yields 300,000 to 400,000 distinct CDR3 sequences, around 29% seen once. This clonotype has more than one count but fewer than ten. Its antigen is currently unknown. The clonotype comes from a human donor in good health (CMV status not recorded). Some clones in this sample may be carry-over from other donors' samples. The sequenced sample was cultured PBMCs, obtained from culture after CMV antigen stimulation.

The CDR3, as DNA: TGCAGTGCTAGCAGTGTCTCTAATGAAAAACTGTTTTTT. Protein: CSASSVSNEKLFF. The J gene is TRBJ1-4, the V gene TRBV20-1; D call uncertain. V dropped 3 bases and J dropped 3 bases, with 8 bases sitting between them. CDR1 is DFQATT and CDR2 is SNEGSKA in the germline V gene (reference sequence). CDR3 length: 13 residues.